These T cell receptor beta chains were read from a single sample in a study of blood T cells in healthy people across ages. Via MiXCR, TCRdb re-called the 5' RACE reads, giving one row per CDR3 protein. Found here are about 800,000 distinct CDR3 sequences, about 42% of them singletons; the top ten hold 15% to 20%. Sequenced sample: blood. These receptors were collected from an elderly man in good health. Each CDR3 is given with its conserved first and last residue. The D gene is left open where the match is weak. Part of the rows lack a size; the others show once, few, many or a class for expanded clones.

j_gene | v_gene | d_gene | abundance | CDR3aa | CDR3nt
TRBJ2-7 | TRBV29-1 | - | - | CSVEPPGVAVGEQYF | TGCAGCGTTGAACCGCCCGGGGTTGCCGTGGGCGAGCAGTACTTC
TRBJ2-3 | TRBV20-1 | - | once | CSATDYDTQYF | TGCAGTGCGACAGACTATGATACGCAGTATTTT
TRBJ2-2 | TRBV25-1 | - | - | CASSDVDGGNTGELFF | TGTGCCAGCAGTGATGTTGACGGAGGGAACACCGGGGAGCTGTTTTTT
TRBJ2-3 | TRBV28 | - | - | CASSTGGAQGRTDTQYF | TGTGCCAGCAGTACTGGGGGGGCGCAGGGTCGCACAGATACGCAGTATTTT
TRBJ2-1 | TRBV25-1 | - | - | CASSEAGEEKNEQFF | TGTGCCAGCAGTGAAGCAGGGGAGGAGAAGAATGAGCAGTTCTTC
TRBJ1-6 | TRBV29-1 | - | few | CSVVIGVEHNSPLHF | TGCAGCGTTGTGATCGGGGTTGAACATAATTCACCCCTCCACTTT
TRBJ2-2 | TRBV5-1 | - | many | CASSLEPGARTGELFF | TGCGCCAGCAGCTTGGAACCGGGGGCGAGGACCGGGGAGCTGTTTTTT
TRBJ2-7 | TRBV29-1 | - | few | CSVDFGPYEQYF | TGCAGCGTTGATTTTGGCCCCTACGAGCAGTACTTC
TRBJ2-2 | TRBV20-1 | TRBD2 | - | CSAPTSGLAGGTGTGELFF | TGCAGTGCTCCTACGTCCGGCCTAGCGGGAGGAACTGGGACCGGGGAGCTGTTTTTT
TRBJ1-5 | TRBV10-3 | TRBD1 | few | CAISGGTGKGQPQHF | TGTGCCATCAGTGGGGGGACAGGGAAGGGTCAGCCCCAGCATTTT
TRBJ2-7 | TRBV3-1 | - | - | CASSQNAGNYEQYF | TGTGCCAGCAGCCAAAATGCAGGGAACTACGAGCAGTACTTC
TRBJ2-1 | TRBV6-2/TRBV6-3 | TRBD2 | - | CASSHISGRSYNEQFF | TGTGCCAGCAGTCATATTAGCGGGAGGTCCTACAATGAGCAGTTCTTC
TRBJ2-7 | TRBV5-1 | - | few | CASSLAYGQAYEQYF | TGCGCCAGCAGCTTGGCCTATGGACAAGCCTACGAGCAGTACTTC
TRBJ2-7 | TRBV20-1 | - | - | CSARLAGRDEQYF | TGCAGTGCTAGGTTGGCAGGGCGCGACGAGCAGTACTTC
TRBJ1-2 | TRBV28 | - | - | CASNNDRLDGYTF | TGTGCCAGCAACAACGACAGATTAGATGGTTACACCTTC
TRBJ2-7 | TRBV5-6 | TRBD2 | - | CASSYSGASSYEQYF | TGTGCCAGCAGCTATAGCGGGGCGAGCTCCTACGAGCAGTACTTC
TRBJ1-5 | TRBV13 | - | many | CASSLKGNNQPQHF | TGTGCCAGCAGCTTAAAAGGCAACAATCAGCCCCAGCATTTT
TRBJ2-1 | TRBV19 | TRBD1 | - | CASSIYLDRGHNEQFF | TGTGCCAGTAGTATTTACCTGGACAGGGGGCATAATGAGCAGTTCTTC
TRBJ1-1 | TRBV20-1 | TRBD1 | - | CSAPGQGGEAFF | TGCAGTGCTCCGGGACAGGGAGGTGAAGCTTTCTTT
TRBJ2-1 | TRBV7-3 | - | few | CASSLRSGLRHEQFF | TGTGCCAGCAGCTTAAGGTCGGGACTTCGGCATGAGCAGTTCTTC
TRBJ2-5 | TRBV29-1 | - | few | CSVGSYQETQYF | TGCAGCGTTGGGAGTTACCAAGAGACCCAGTACTTC
TRBJ1-5 | TRBV20-1 | - | - | CSASPNQPQPF | TGCAGTGCTAGCCCGAATCAGCCCCAGCCTTTT
TRBJ2-1 | TRBV4-2 | - | few | CASSQVSYSSNEQFF | TGTGCCAGCAGCCAAGTATCGTACTCGTCCAATGAGCAGTTCTTC
TRBJ1-2 | TRBV4-2 | - | few | CASSQDDSGYGGYTF | TGTGCCAGCAGCCAAGATGACAGCGGATACGGTGGCTACACCTTC
TRBJ2-3 | TRBV7-2 | - | - | CASSSGGLPQDTQYF | TGTGCCAGCAGCTCAGGCGGACTCCCTCAAGATACGCAGTATTTT
TRBJ2-5 | TRBV20-1 | TRBD2 | few | CSASKTSGSWQTQYF | TGCAGTGCTAGTAAGACTAGCGGGAGTTGGCAGACCCAGTACTTC
TRBJ1-1 | TRBV7-3 | - | - | CASSNTGLTEAFF | TGTGCCAGCAGCAATACAGGGTTAACTGAAGCTTTCTTT
TRBJ2-5 | TRBV24-1 | TRBD1 | - | CATSDWGRTGGSSDVETQYF | TGTGCCACCAGTGATTGGGGTCGGACAGGGGGTTCCTCCGATGTGGAGACCCAGTACTTC
TRBJ2-7 | TRBV5-1 | TRBD1 | - | CASSLLGQGSHEQYF | TGCGCCAGCAGCTTGTTGGGACAGGGGAGCCACGAGCAGTACTTC
TRBJ1-1 | TRBV21-1 | - | once | CASPTGGVMNTEAFF | TGTGCCAGCCCTACAGGGGGCGTGATGAACACTGAAGCTTTCTTT
TRBJ2-7 | TRBV2 | TRBD2 | few | CASSRASGLGSGEQYF | TGTGCCAGCTCGAGGGCTAGCGGGTTAGGGAGCGGCGAGCAGTACTTC
TRBJ1-5 | TRBV4-2 | TRBD1 | - | CASSRDSHQPQHF | TGTGCCAGCAGCCGGGACAGTCATCAGCCCCAGCATTTT
TRBJ2-1 | TRBV29-1 | TRBD1 | few | CSGLQGATTYNEQFF | TGCAGCGGGTTACAGGGGGCCACCACCTACAATGAGCAGTTCTTC
TRBJ2-1 | TRBV6-6 | - | - | CASSYFPPEGVGEQFF | TGTGCCAGCAGTTACTTCCCTCCGGAGGGGGTGGGTGAGCAGTTCTTC
TRBJ2-1 | TRBV11-1 | TRBD2 | few | CASSPRAGREANNEQFF | TGTGCCAGCAGCCCCCGGGCTGGGCGGGAGGCTAACAATGAGCAGTTCTTC
TRBJ1-5 | TRBV12-3/TRBV12-4 | - | - | CASSPGQVENQPQHF | TGTGCCAGCAGTCCCGGTCAGGTTGAAAATCAGCCCCAGCATTTT
TRBJ2-3 | TRBV7-2 | - | few | CASSPATQRVLNTQYF | TGTGCCAGCAGCCCAGCGACCCAGCGCGTGCTTAATACGCAGTATTTT
TRBJ2-3 | TRBV7-2 | TRBD2 | - | CASSFTGTSGRTSTDTQYF | TGTGCCAGCAGCTTCACCGGGACTAGCGGGAGGACAAGCACAGATACGCAGTATTTT
TRBJ2-5 | TRBV7-8 | TRBD2 | - | CASSLNSRGSGETQYF | TGTGCCAGCAGCTTAAACTCCCGCGGGAGCGGGGAGACCCAGTACTTC
TRBJ2-7 | TRBV5-1 | - | - | CASSYQLGDYEQYF | TGCGCCAGCAGCTACCAGCTGGGGGACTACGAGCAGTACTTC
TRBJ2-1 | TRBV20-1 | TRBD2 | many | CSAPQSGSPGEQFF | TGCAGTGCGCCGCAGAGCGGGAGCCCCGGTGAGCAGTTCTTC
TRBJ2-7 | TRBV4-3 | - | - | CASSQDQDSSYEQYF | TGCGCCAGCAGCCAAGATCAGGATAGCTCCTACGAGCAGTACTTC
TRBJ2-3 | TRBV7-7 | - | - | CASSLASTTDTQYF | TGTGCTAGCAGCTTAGCTTCTACCACAGATACGCAGTATTTT
TRBJ2-3 | TRBV2 | TRBD1 | - | CASTDRAPTDTQYF | TGTGCCAGCACGGACAGGGCACCCACAGATACGCAGTATTTT
TRBJ2-2 | TRBV9 | TRBD1 | once | CASSVRQGISTGELFF | TGTGCCAGCAGCGTCCGACAGGGGATCAGCACCGGGGAGCTGTTTTTT
TRBJ2-5 | TRBV12-3/TRBV12-4 | - | - | CARSLGARRRTQYF | TGTGCCCGCAGTTTAGGGGCGCGGCGGCGGACCCAGTACTTC
TRBJ1-5 | TRBV7-8 | TRBD1 | once | CASSPTPLRGQRKQPQHF | TGTGCCAGCAGCCCAACACCTCTCAGGGGGCAGAGAAAGCAGCCCCAGCATTTT
TRBJ1-2 | TRBV7-3 | - | few | CASSQGQNYGYTF | TGTGCCAGCAGCCAAGGACAGAACTATGGCTACACCTTC
TRBJ2-5 | TRBV28 | - | - | CASSLQARLGGLQETQYF | TGTGCCAGCAGTTTACAGGCCCGGCTCGGGGGTCTACAAGAGACCCAGTACTTC
TRBJ1-5 | TRBV12-3/TRBV12-4 | - | few | CASSRAIVPSNQPQHF | TGTGCCAGCAGTCGGGCCATTGTACCTAGCAATCAGCCCCAGCATTTT
TRBJ2-3 | TRBV20-1 | TRBD1 | - | CSAADGTGEPDTQYF | TGCAGTGCAGCTGACGGGACAGGGGAACCAGATACGCAGTATTTT
TRBJ2-4 | TRBV20-1 | TRBD1 | - | CSAREWTGAADIQYF | TGCAGTGCTAGAGAGTGGACAGGGGCCGCGGACATTCAGTACTTC
TRBJ2-1 | TRBV4-2 | - | few | CASSQDTREQFF | TGTGCCAGCAGCCAAGATACTCGGGAGCAGTTCTTC